These T cell receptor beta chains were read from a single sample in a study of cytomegalovirus exposure and HLA in healthy donors. TCRdb's table, derived via immunoSEQ multiplex PCR, lists solely in-frame clones and lacks some. Among roughly 120,000 clones listed, roughly 90% were seen once. Sequencing was performed on PBMCs. The receptors derive from a woman between 25 and 40 years old in good health and CMV-seropositive. Both conserved end residues are part of each CDR3. D genes are given only for firm matches. Size is omitted from some rows. Given values are once, few, many or a class for expanded clones.

clone size,V gene,J gene,D gene,CDR3 DNA,CDR3 protein
.,TRBV10-3,TRBJ2-2,.,TGTGCCATCCGCGTTCCGAACACCGGGGAGCTGTTTTTT,CAIRVPNTGELFF
.,TRBV5-8,TRBJ1-2,.,TGTGCCAGCAGCTTTAGGGGTCAGGGCTACACCTTC,CASSFRGQGYTF
once,TRBV27,TRBJ2-3,TRBD2,TGTGCCAGCAGTCCCGGACTAGCGGGAGGAGCGGCAGATACGCAGTATTTT,CASSPGLAGGAADTQYF
.,TRBV14,TRBJ1-2,.,TGTGCCAGCAGCCGAGGCGTCAGCTATGGCTACACCTTC,CASSRGVSYGYTF
.,TRBV12-1,TRBJ1-5,.,TGTGCCAGCAGCCCCCAGAGGGTAGTTGGCAATCAGCCCCAGCATTTT,CASSPQRVVGNQPQHF
.,TRBV7-9,TRBJ2-3,TRBD2,TGTGCCAGCAGCTCAAGCGGGAGAAGCACAGATACGCAGTATTTT,CASSSSGRSTDTQYF
.,TRBV30,TRBJ1-1,.,TGTGCCGGGATTGGGGGGGCCTACACTGAAGCTTTCTTT,CAGIGGAYTEAFF
.,TRBV19,TRBJ1-2,.,TGTGCCAGTAGTATCCGGGACTCTAACTATGGCTACACCTTC,CASSIRDSNYGYTF
many,TRBV5-1,TRBJ2-1,TRBD2,TGCGCCAGCAGCCGAACTAGCGGGGGTTACTCCTACAATGAGCAGTTCTTC,CASSRTSGGYSYNEQFF
.,TRBV27,TRBJ2-6,TRBD2,TGTGCCAGCACTTTGAGACTAGCGGGAGGGTCTGGGGCCAACGTCCTGACTTTC,CASTLRLAGGSGANVLTF
.,TRBV6-6,TRBJ2-1,TRBD1,TGTGCCAGCAGCCCCGGACAGGGTTCCGATGAGCAGTTCTTC,CASSPGQGSDEQFF
.,TRBV4-2,TRBJ2-7,TRBD2,TGTGCCAGCAGCCAAGAGGGGGGGGCCTACGAGCAGTACTTC,CASSQEGGAYEQYF
.,TRBV4-2,TRBJ2-1,TRBD2,TGTGCCAGCAGCCAAGATCCCTTAGCGGGGCGAAATGAGCAGTTCTTC,CASSQDPLAGRNEQFF
.,TRBV5-1,TRBJ2-1,TRBD2,TGCGCCAGCAGACTGACTAGCGGGACATACAATGAGCAGTTCTTC,CASRLTSGTYNEQFF
.,TRBV7-8,TRBJ2-7,TRBD2,TGTGCCAGCAGCCCCCCTGGGGGAAGCGGGGCCGAGCAGTACTTC,CASSPPGGSGAEQYF
.,TRBV7-2,TRBJ2-7,TRBD2,TGTGCCAGCAGCACCAAGCGGGGGGCCTCCTACGAGCAGTACTTC,CASSTKRGASYEQYF
.,TRBV7-9,TRBJ2-5,TRBD2,TGTGCCAGCAGTCTGCCCTGGACTAGCGGGGAGACCCAGTACTTC,CASSLPWTSGETQYF
.,TRBV6-1,TRBJ1-5,.,TGTGCCAGCAGTGAAGGCCAGGTTTATCAGCCCCAGCATTTT,CASSEGQVYQPQHF
.,TRBV7-3,TRBJ2-3,.,TGTGCCAGCAGCTTAAAGGCAGGTAGCACAGATACGCAGTATTTT,CASSLKAGSTDTQYF
.,TRBV7-2,TRBJ1-3,TRBD1,TGTGCCAGCAGCACCGAGACAGGGTCTGGTGGAAACACCATATATTTT,CASSTETGSGGNTIYF
once,TRBV6-5,TRBJ2-7,TRBD2,TGTGCCAGCACCGCTAGCGGGGGGAATTACGAGCAGTACTTC,CASTASGGNYEQYF
.,TRBV9,TRBJ2-3,TRBD2,TGTGCCAGCAGCGTAGGGGGAGGGCTTACCGGCCCTACGCAGTATTTT,CASSVGGGLTGPTQYF
.,TRBV7-7,TRBJ2-5,TRBD2,TGTGCTAGCAGCCAGGGACTACGCGAGACCCAGTACTTC,CASSQGLRETQYF
.,TRBV29-1,TRBJ2-3,.,TGCAGCGTTGAGACGCGGGCTCTCACAGATACGCAGTATTTT,CSVETRALTDTQYF
.,TRBV27,TRBJ2-1,.,TGTGCCAGCAGTTACATCGGGGTGAATGAGCAGTTCTTC,CASSYIGVNEQFF
.,TRBV27,TRBJ2-3,.,TGTGCCAGCAGTACTACCGGGATCCGCGGTACGCAGTATTTT,CASSTTGIRGTQYF
.,TRBV6-1,TRBJ2-4,.,TGTGCCAGCAGGGGGCAGGAGGGTAACATTCAGTACTTC,CASRGQEGNIQYF
.,TRBV6-5,TRBJ2-3,.,TGTGCCAGCAGCCGACAAACAACCTCTGTATTCTATTTT,CASSRQTTSVFYF
.,TRBV5-1,TRBJ2-4,TRBD2,TGCGCCAGCAGCTTGGACTTCTCGGGGGGCATTCAGTACTTC,CASSLDFSGGIQYF
.,TRBV5-5,TRBJ1-6,.,TGTGCCAGCAGCCCCCTCTGGAGGGGAGATAATTCACCCCTCCACTTT,CASSPLWRGDNSPLHF
once,TRBV7-6,TRBJ2-2,TRBD1,TGTGCCAGCAGCTTAAGAGGGGGCAACACCGGGGAGCTGTTTTTT,CASSLRGGNTGELFF
.,TRBV5-6,TRBJ2-1,.,TGTGCCAGCAGCTTGGGGAGTTATGAGCAGTTCTTC,CASSLGSYEQFF
.,TRBV6-6,TRBJ1-3,.,TGTGCCAGCAGTCGGAGTGGTGGAAACACCATATATTTT,CASSRSGGNTIYF